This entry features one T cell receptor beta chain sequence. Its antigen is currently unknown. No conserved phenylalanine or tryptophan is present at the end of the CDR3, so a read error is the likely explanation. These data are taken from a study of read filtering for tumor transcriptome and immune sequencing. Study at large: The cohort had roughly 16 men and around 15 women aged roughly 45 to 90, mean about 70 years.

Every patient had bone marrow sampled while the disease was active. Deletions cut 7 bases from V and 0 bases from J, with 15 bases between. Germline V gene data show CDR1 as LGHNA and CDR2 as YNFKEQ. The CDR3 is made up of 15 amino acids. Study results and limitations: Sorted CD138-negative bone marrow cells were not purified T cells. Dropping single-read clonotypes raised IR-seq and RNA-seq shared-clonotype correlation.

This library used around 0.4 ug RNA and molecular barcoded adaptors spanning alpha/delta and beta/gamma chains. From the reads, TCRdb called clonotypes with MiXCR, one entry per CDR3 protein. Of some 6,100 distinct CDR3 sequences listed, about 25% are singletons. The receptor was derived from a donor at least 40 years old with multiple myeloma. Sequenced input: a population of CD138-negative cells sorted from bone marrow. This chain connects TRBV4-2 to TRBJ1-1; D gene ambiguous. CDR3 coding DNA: TGTGCCAGCACCAACCCACAGAAAATGAACACTGAAGCTTTCCTT. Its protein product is CASTNPQKMNTEAFL.